These T cell receptor beta chains were read from a single sample in a study of beta chain features in type 1 diabetes. TCRdb's copy holds only in-frame clones and misses some; the assay was immunoSEQ multiplex PCR. The profile shows 300,000 to 350,000 clones, 7.5% to 9% of them singletons. The specimen sequenced was central memory CD4+ T cells from blood. Receptor source: a woman aged 18-35 years in good health. Both conserved end residues are part of each CDR3. The D gene is left open where the match is weak. Rows may omit the clone size; those that give it use once, few, many or a size class.

. TRBJ2-2 TRBV2 . CASSVGNTGELFF TGTGCCAGCAGTGTGGGGAATACCGGGGAGCTGTTTTTT
TRBD2 TRBJ2-7 TRBV27 many CASSPTSGKAYEQYF TGTGCCAGCAGTCCAACTAGCGGGAAGGCCTACGAGCAGTACTTC
TRBD2 TRBJ2-7 TRBV29-1 few CSVQGLAGPGGGEQYF TGCAGCGTTCAAGGACTAGCGGGGCCAGGGGGTGGCGAGCAGTACTTC
. TRBJ1-5 TRBV19 few CASRGGGVQPQHF TGTGCCAGTAGGGGTGGGGGAGTTCAGCCCCAGCATTTT
TRBD2 TRBJ2-3 TRBV9 once CASSGSGSGDTQYF TGTGCCAGCAGCGGTAGCGGGAGTGGGGATACGCAGTATTTT
. TRBJ2-1 TRBV2 . CASSGHVEQFF TGTGCCAGCAGTGGTCATGTTGAGCAGTTCTTC
. TRBJ2-7 TRBV6-1 . CASSVWGEQYF TGTGCCAGCAGCGTTTGGGGCGAGCAGTACTTC
. TRBJ2-3 TRBV7-2 . CASSLGGVSDTQYF TGTGCCAGCAGCTTAGGGGGGGTCTCAGATACGCAGTATTTT
TRBD2 TRBJ2-1 TRBV9 few CASSVGPGGGNEQFF TGTGCCAGCAGCGTAGGTCCGGGAGGGGGGAATGAGCAGTTCTTC
TRBD2 TRBJ2-7 TRBV11-1 few CASSFLAGISYEQYF TGTGCCAGCAGCTTTCTAGCGGGCATCTCCTACGAGCAGTACTTC
TRBD2 TRBJ2-1 TRBV7-9 few CASSLAGTSGIYEQFF TGTGCCAGCAGCTTGGCCGGGACTAGCGGGATTTATGAGCAGTTCTTC
TRBD2 TRBJ2-1 TRBV29-1 few CSSPRTSGSGNEQFF TGCAGCTCACCACGGACTAGCGGGAGTGGTAATGAGCAGTTCTTC
TRBD2 TRBJ2-5 TRBV5-1 many CASGPWDTTSGRETQYF TGCGCCAGCGGCCCCTGGGACACGACTAGCGGGAGAGAGACCCAGTACTTC
. TRBJ2-5 TRBV28 few CASIPGRGFQETQYF TGTGCCAGCATTCCGGGAAGAGGGTTCCAAGAGACCCAGTACTTC
TRBD2 TRBJ2-5 TRBV5-1 few CASSFGTSGRQETQYF TGCGCCAGCAGCTTCGGGACTAGCGGGAGGCAAGAGACCCAGTACTTC
. TRBJ2-3 TRBV19 . CASIGSEGTDTQYF TGTGCCAGTATCGGCAGTGAGGGTACAGATACGCAGTATTTT
. TRBJ2-3 TRBV11-1 few CASSLGSDRGTDTQYF TGTGCCAGCAGCTTAGGGTCGGACCGGGGCACAGATACGCAGTATTTT
. TRBJ1-2 TRBV7-2 few CASSQVDYGYTF TGTGCCAGCAGCCAAGTGGACTATGGCTACACCTTC
. TRBJ2-4 TRBV27 few CASRWENIQYF TGTGCCAGCAGATGGGAAAACATTCAGTACTTC
. TRBJ1-2 TRBV19 . CASSIEGNGGYTF TGTGCCAGTAGTATAGAGGGAAATGGTGGCTACACCTTC
. TRBJ2-5 TRBV2 . CASRTAGETQYF TGTGCCAGCAGGACGGCAGGGGAGACCCAGTACTTC
. TRBJ2-2 TRBV7-2 few CASSLQYAGELFF TGTGCCAGCAGCTTACAATACGCCGGGGAGCTGTTTTTT
TRBD1 TRBJ1-4 TRBV5-8 few CASSLGRGPINEKLFF TGTGCCAGCAGCTTGGGCAGGGGGCCAATCAATGAAAAACTGTTTTTT
. TRBJ1-1 TRBV6-1 . CASRKPEGLTEAFF TGTGCCAGCAGGAAGCCTGAGGGCTTGACTGAAGCTTTCTTT
. TRBJ2-3 TRBV4-2 few CASSQAQGTDTQYF TGTGCCAGCAGCCAGGCGCAGGGGACAGATACGCAGTATTTT
. TRBJ2-5 TRBV6-6 many CASTRGVRETQYF TGTGCCAGCACCCGAGGGGTGCGCGAGACCCAGTACTTC
. TRBJ2-5 TRBV7-2 . CASSQLTAQETQYF TGTGCCAGCAGCCAACTGACAGCTCAAGAGACCCAGTACTTC
. TRBJ2-5 TRBV5-1 . CASSLSSGRQETQYF TGCGCCAGCAGCTTGTCATCCGGGCGGCAAGAGACCCAGTACTTC
. TRBJ2-5 TRBV11-1 . CASSKDTGYQETQYF TGTGCCAGCAGTAAGGACACGGGGTACCAAGAGACCCAGTACTTC
. TRBJ1-1 TRBV4-2 . CASSHTGMGTEAFF TGTGCCAGCAGCCATACAGGGATGGGTACTGAAGCTTTCTTT
TRBD2 TRBJ2-3 TRBV7-6 many CASSLGTAGGGTDTQYF TGTGCCAGCAGCTTAGGGACGGCGGGAGGTGGCACAGATACGCAGTATTTT
. TRBJ1-2 TRBV18 few CASSHGGNYGYTF TGTGCCAGCTCTCACGGGGGTAACTATGGCTACACCTTC